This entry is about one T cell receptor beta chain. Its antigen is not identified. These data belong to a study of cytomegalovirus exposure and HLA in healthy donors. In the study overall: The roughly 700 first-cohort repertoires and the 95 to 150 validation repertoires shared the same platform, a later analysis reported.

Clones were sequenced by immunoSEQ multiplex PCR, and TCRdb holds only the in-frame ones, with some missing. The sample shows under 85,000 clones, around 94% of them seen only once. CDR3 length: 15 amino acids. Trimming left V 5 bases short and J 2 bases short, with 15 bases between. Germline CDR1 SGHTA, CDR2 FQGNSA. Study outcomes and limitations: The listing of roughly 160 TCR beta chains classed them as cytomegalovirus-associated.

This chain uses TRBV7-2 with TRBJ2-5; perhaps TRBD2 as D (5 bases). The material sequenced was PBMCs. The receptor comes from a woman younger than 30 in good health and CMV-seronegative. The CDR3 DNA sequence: TGTGCCAGCAGCCACGAACCCTGGAGGCAAGAGACCCAGTACTTC. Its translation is CASSHEPWRQETQYF.